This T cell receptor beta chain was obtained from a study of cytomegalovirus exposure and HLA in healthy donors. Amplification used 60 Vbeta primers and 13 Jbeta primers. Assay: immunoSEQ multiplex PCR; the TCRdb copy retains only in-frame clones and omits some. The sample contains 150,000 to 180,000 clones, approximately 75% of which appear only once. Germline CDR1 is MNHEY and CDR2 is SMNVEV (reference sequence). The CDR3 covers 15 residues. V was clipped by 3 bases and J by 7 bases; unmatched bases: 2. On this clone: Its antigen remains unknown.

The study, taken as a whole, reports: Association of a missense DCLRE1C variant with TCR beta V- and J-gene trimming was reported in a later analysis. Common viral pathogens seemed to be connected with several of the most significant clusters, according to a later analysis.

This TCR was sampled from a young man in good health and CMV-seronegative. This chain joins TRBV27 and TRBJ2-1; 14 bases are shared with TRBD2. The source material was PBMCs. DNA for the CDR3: TGTGCCAGCAGTTTTCGGACTAGCGGGGGGAATGAGCAGTTCTTC. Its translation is CASSFRTSGGNEQFF.